This TCR beta chain comes out of a study of OX40 agonist ivuxolimab in advanced cancers. Study as a whole: Antecedent anti-PD-1, anti-PD-L1 or anti-CTLA-4 therapy was permissible, with over 35% having received some. Study findings and constraints: CD4+ and CD8+ T cells in blood underwent clonal expansion by week 6 at 0.1 to 3.0 mg/kg.

The V gene's germline CDR1 is MNHNS and CDR2 SASEGT. The CDR3 loop spans 14 amino acids. Trimming cost V 0 bases and J 10 bases, with 13 bases left between them. As concerns this clone: Its specificity is unknown.

Measured with immunoSEQ multiplex PCR; TCRdb has only the in-frame clones, and not every one. The sample contains 99,000 or so clones, 90% to 95% of which appear only once. This sequence was found in an adult with an advanced solid tumor such as melanoma, head and neck, liver or kidney cancer. The sequenced sample was CD4+ or CD8+ T cells sorted from blood, obtained in a trial of the OX40 agonist ivuxolimab. V usage is TRBV6-1 and J usage is TRBJ1-5; TRBD1 is a possible D gene (5 bases). The CDR3 DNA is TGTGCCAGCAGTGAAGCGCGGTGGGGGGAACCCCAGCATTTT. Protein product: CASSEARWGEPQHF.